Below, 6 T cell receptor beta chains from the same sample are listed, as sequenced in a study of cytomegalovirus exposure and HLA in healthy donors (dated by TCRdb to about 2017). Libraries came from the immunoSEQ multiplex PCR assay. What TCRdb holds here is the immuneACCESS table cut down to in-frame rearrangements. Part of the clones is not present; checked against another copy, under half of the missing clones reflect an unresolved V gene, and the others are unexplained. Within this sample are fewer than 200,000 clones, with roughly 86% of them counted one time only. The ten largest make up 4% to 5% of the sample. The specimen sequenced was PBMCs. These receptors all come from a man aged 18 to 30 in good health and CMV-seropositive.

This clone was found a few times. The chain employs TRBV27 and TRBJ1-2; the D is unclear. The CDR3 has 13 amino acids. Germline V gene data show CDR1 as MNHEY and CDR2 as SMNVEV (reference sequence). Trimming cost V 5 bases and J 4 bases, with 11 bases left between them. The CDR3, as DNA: TGTGCCAGCAGTCGCTCGATAGTCTATGGCTACACCTTC. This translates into CASSRSIVYGYTF.

CDR3 sequence: CASSATGESQAFF. DNA of the CDR3: TGTGCCAGCAGCGCAACAGGGGAATCCCAAGCTTTCTTT. This chain uses TRBV7-3 with TRBJ1-1; 7 positions agree with TRBD1. CDR3 length: 13 amino acids. Losses at the gene ends were 5 bases for V and 9 bases for J; bases not matched to a gene: 9. CDR1 and CDR2 (germline): SGHTA, FQGTGA.

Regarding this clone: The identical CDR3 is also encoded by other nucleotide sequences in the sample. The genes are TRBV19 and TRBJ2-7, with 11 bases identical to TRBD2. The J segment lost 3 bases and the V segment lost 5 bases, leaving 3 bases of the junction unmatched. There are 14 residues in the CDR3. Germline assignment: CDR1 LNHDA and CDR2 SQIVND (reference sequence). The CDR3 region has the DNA TGTGCCAGTAGTGCTACTAGCGGGAGCTACGAGCAGTACTTC. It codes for CASSATSGSYEQYF. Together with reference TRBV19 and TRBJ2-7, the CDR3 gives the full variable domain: DGGITQSPKYLFRKEGQNVTLSCEQNLNHDAMYWYRQDPGQGLRLIYYSQIVNDFQKGDIAEGYSVSREKKESFPLTVTSAQKNPTAFYLCASSATSGSYEQYFGPGTRLTVT.

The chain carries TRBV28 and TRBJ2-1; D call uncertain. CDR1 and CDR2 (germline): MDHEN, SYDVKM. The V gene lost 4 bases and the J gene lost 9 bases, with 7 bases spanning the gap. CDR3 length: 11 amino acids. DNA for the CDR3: TGTGCCAGCAGTTACTTCGGTGAGCAGTTCTTC. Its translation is CASSYFGEQFF. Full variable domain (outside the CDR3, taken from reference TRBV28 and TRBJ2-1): DVKVTQSSRYLVKRTGEKVFLECVQDMDHENMFWYRQDPGLGLRLIYFSYDVKMKEKGDIPEGYSVSREKKERFSLILESASTNQTSMYLCASSYFGEQFFGPGTRLTVL.

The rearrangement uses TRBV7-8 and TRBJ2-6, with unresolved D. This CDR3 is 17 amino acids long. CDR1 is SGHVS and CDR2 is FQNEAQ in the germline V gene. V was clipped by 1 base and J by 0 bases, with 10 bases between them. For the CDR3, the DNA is TGTGCCAGCAGCTTAGGCCCACAAAACTCTGGGGCCAACGTCCTGACTTTC. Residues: CASSLGPQNSGANVLTF.

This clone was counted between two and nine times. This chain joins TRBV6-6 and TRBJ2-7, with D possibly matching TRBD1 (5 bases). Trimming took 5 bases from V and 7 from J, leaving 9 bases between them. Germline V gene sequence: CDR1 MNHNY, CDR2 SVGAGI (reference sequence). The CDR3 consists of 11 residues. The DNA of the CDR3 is TGTGCCAGCAGTCCAGGGATGGAGCAGTACTTC. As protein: CASSPGMEQYF.